Given below is one TCR beta chain in context. The antigen this receptor binds is unknown. It has no much larger one-base neighbor in the sample; base qualities were not kept. The source of the sample is a study of blood T cell repertoires in COVID-19 (dated by TCRdb to 2018 to 2021). Regarding the research as a whole: The collaborator samples originated in the United States, Italy and Spain and spanned the acute and convalescent phases of COVID-19. The material from the prospective study consisted of cDNA or gDNA derived from T cells, B-cell-depleted T cells, or PBMCs. The samples were drawn from two sources: the first 160 participants of the ongoing ImmuneRACE study, and 950 to 1,500 subjects contributed by 6 global collaborators. The repertoires were released in a freely available public database meant as a resource for research on the immune response to SARS-CoV-2. Subjects who had been exposed to COVID-19, were actively infected with it, or had recovered from it provided the deeply sampled blood TCRbeta repertoires that made up the dataset. Where available, HLA class I and class II types were taken from metadata supplied by the sample provider and were not determined by assay-based typing. The sample metadata nearly always contained a de-identified subject ID, COVID-19 status, age in years and sex. On the study overall, not on this receptor specifically: The amount of clinical and demographic metadata varied by source and participant and was provided uncurated.

In Seattle, one collaborating source enrolled patients while the infection was active and tracked those patients longitudinally over the course of disease. Each collaborating institution followed its own protocols to collect whole blood in K2EDTA tubes. For TCRbeta analysis, collaborators shipped samples as frozen whole blood, isolated PBMCs, or DNA extracted from either of those sample types. TCRbeta CDR3 regions were amplified from genomic DNA by means of the immunoSEQ Assay, a bias-controlled multiplex PCR. The authors' pipeline ran thus. The number of nucleated cells in each sample was estimated from the amplification of reference gene primers within the assay. Sequence reads were collapsed and filtered to measure the absolute abundance of every unique TCRbeta CDR3 rearrangement. For each sample, productive Simpson clonality was calculated as the square root of Simpson's diversity index across productive rearrangements. TCRdb stores this immuneACCESS table with in-frame sequences only. Part of the clones is absent; in the studies checked, under half of the shortfall reflects unresolved V genes, and no reason is known for the rest. The V and J calls and clone size are taken from that table; D and trimming were inferred from the DNA. The table for this sample lists roughly 350,000 clones; more than 75% of them were counted only once. The ten largest account for 8% to 13% of the sample.

Reading from cysteine to phenylalanine, the CDR3 counts 14 amino acids. Only the CDR3 DNA is retained, 42 bases long and in frame from the first base. Reading the germline V gene gives CDR1 LGHNA and CDR2 YNFKEQ. V gives up 1 base and J gives up 5 bases, and the segment between their germline ends measures 11 bases. Source material: peripheral blood. The sequence was collected from a woman aged 25-40 years with COVID-19, enrolled during active disease. The chain joins TRBV4-2 to TRBJ1-1; the D gene is possibly TRBD1, with 6 bases matching. The CDR3 region has the sequence CASSQVERGTEAFF. At the DNA level, the sequence is TGTGCCAGCAGCCAAGTTGAGAGGGGGACTGAAGCTTTCTTT.